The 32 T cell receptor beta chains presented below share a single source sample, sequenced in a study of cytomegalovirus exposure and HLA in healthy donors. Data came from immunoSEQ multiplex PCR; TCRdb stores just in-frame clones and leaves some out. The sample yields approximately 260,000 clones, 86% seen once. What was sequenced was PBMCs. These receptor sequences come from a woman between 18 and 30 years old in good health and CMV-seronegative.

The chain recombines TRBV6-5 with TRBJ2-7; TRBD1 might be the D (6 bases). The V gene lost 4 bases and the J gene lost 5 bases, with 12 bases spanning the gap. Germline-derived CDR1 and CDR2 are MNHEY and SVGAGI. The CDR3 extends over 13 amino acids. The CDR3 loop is CASSWQGKDEQYF. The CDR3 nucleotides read TGTGCCAGCAGTTGGCAGGGGAAGGACGAGCAGTACTTC.

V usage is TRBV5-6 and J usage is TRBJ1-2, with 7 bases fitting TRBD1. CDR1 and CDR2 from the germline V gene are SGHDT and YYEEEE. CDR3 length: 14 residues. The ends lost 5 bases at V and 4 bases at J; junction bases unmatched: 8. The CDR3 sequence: CASRFGQVFYGYTF. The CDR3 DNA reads TGTGCCAGCAGGTTTGGACAGGTCTTCTATGGCTACACCTTC.

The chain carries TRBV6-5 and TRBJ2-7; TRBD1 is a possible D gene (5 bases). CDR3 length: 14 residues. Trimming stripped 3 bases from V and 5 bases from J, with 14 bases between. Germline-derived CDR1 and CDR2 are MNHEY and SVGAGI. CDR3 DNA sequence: TGTGCCAGCAGTTATAATAAAGGGGCCCACGAGCAGTACTTC. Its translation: CASSYNKGAHEQYF.

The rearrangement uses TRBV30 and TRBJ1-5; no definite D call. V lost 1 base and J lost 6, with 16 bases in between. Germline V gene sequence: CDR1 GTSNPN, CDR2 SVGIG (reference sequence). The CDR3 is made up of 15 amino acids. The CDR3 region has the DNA TGTGCCTGGAGTGCCGGGGAGCACACCGGTCAGCCCCAGCATTTT. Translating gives CAWSAGEHTGQPQHF.

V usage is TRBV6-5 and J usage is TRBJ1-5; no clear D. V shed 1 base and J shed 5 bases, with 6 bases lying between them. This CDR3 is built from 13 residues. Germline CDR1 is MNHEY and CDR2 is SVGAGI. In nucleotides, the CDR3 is TGTGCCAGCAGTTACTTGGGAGATCAGCCCCAGCATTTT. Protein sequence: CASSYLGDQPQHF.

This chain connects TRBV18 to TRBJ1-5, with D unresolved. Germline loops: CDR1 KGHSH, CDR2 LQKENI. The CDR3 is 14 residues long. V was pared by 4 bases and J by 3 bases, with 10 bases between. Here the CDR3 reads CASSRAEFNQPQHF. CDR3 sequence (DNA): TGTGCCAGCTCACGGGCCGAATTCAATCAGCCCCAGCATTTT.

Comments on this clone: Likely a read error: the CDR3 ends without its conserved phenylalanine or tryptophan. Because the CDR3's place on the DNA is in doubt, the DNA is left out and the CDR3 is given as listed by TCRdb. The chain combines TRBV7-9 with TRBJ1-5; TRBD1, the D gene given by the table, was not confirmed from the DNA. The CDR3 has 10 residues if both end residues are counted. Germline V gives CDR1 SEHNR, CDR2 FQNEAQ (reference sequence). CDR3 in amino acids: CASRRSPPFR.

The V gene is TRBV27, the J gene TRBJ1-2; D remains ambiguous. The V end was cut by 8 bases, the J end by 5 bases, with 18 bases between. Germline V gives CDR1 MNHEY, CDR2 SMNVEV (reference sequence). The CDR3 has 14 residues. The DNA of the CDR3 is TGTGCCAGCCCCAAGACAAGTCATGGGTATGGCTACACCTTC. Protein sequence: CASPKTSHGYGYTF.

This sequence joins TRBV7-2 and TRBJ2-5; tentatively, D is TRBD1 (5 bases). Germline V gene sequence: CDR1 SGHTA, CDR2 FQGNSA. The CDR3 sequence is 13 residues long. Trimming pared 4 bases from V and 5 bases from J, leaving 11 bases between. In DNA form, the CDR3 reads TGTGCCAGCAGCTCCTGGGGCTGGGAGACCCAGTACTTC. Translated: CASSSWGWETQYF.

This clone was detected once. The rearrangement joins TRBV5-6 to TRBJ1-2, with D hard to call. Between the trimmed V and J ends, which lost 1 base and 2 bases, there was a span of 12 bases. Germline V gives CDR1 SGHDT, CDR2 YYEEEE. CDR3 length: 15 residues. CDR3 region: CASSLWGEANYGYTF. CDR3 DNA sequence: TGTGCCAGCAGCTTGTGGGGAGAAGCCAACTATGGCTACACCTTC.

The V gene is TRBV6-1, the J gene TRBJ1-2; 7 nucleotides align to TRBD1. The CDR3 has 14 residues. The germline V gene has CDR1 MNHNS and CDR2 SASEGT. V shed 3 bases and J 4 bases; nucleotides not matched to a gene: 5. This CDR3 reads CASSDPQGTYGYTF. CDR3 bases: TGTGCCAGCAGTGACCCACAGGGGACCTATGGCTACACCTTC.

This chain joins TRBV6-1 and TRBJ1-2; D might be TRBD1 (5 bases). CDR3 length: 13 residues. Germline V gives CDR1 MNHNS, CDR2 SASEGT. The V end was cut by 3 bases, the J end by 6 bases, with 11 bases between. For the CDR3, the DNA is TGTGCCAGCAGTGAGGGAGGGGTCCATGGCTACACCTTC. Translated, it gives CASSEGGVHGYTF.

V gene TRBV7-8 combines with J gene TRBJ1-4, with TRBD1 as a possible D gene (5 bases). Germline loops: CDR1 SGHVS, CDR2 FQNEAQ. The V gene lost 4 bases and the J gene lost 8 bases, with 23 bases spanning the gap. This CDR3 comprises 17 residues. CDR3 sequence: CASSSGLGATSMEKLFF. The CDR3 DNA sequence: TGTGCCAGCAGCTCCGGATTAGGGGCGACCTCAATGGAAAAACTGTTTTTT.

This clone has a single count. In DNA form, the CDR3 reads TGTGCCAGCAGTTATTCTACAGCTAGCAATCAGCCCCAGCATTTT. Translation: CASSYSTASNQPQHF. This chain links TRBV6-6 with TRBJ1-5; no clear D gene. The CDR3 sequence is 15 residues long. Germline V CDR1 and CDR2: MNHNY, SVGAGI (reference sequence). The ends were cut back, 3 bases at V and 0 bases at J, with 9 bases in the middle.

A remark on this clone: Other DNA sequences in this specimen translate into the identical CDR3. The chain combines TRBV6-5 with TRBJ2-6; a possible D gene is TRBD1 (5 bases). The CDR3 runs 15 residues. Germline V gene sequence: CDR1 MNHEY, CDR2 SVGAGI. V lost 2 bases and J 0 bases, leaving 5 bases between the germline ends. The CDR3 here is CASSYDSSGANVLTF. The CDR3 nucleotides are TGTGCCAGCAGTTACGACAGCTCTGGGGCCAACGTCCTGACTTTC.

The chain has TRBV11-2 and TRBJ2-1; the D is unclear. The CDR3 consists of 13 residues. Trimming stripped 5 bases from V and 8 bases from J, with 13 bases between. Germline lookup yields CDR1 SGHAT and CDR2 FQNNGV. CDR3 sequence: CASSPLPGDEQFF. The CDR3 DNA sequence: TGTGCCAGCAGCCCATTACCCGGTGATGAGCAGTTCTTC.

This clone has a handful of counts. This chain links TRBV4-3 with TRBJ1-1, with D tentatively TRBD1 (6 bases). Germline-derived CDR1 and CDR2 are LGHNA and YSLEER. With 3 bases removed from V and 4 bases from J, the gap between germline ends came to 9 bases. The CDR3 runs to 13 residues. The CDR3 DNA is TGCGCCAGCAGCCAGCAGGGGAGCACTGAAGCTTTCTTT. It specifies CASSQQGSTEAFF.

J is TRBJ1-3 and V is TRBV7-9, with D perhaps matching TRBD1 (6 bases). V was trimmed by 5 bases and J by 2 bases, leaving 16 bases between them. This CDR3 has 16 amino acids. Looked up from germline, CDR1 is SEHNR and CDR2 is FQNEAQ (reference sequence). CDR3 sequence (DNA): TGTGCCAGCAGCACCGACAGGCTAGCCCCTGGAAACACCATATATTTT. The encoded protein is CASSTDRLAPGNTIYF.

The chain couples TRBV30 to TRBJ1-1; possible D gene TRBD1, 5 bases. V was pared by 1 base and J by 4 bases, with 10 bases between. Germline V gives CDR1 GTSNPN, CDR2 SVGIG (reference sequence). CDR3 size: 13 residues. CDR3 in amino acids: CAWSGSRGTEAFF. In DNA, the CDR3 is TGTGCCTGGAGTGGTTCTAGGGGCACTGAAGCTTTCTTT.

The CDR3 loop is CASSVGSPGGSNTIYF. The DNA of the CDR3 is TGTGCCAGCAGCGTAGGTAGTCCAGGGGGTTCAAACACCATATATTTT. The chain recombines TRBV9 with TRBJ1-3; 7 bases line up with TRBD1. This CDR3 contains 16 residues. Germline CDR1 and CDR2: SGDLS and YYNGEE. V lost 0 bases and J lost 6; bases outside the gene matches: 9.

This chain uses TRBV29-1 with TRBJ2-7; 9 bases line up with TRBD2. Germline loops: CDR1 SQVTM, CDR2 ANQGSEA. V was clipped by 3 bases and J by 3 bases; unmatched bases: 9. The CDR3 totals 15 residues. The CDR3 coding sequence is TGCAGCGTTGAGTTCAGCGGGGGGACAGACTACGAGCAGTACTTC. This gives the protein CSVEFSGGTDYEQYF.

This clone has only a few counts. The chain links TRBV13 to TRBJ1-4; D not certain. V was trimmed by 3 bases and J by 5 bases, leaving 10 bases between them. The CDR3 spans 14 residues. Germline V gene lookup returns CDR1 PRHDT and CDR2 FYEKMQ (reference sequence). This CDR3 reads CASSFGQRNEKLFF. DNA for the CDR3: TGTGCCAGCAGCTTCGGTCAGAGGAATGAAAAACTGTTTTTT. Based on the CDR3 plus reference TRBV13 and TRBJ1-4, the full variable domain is AAGVIQSPRHLIKEKRETATLKCYPIPRHDTVYWYQQGPGQDPQFLISFYEKMQSDKGSIPDRFSAQQFSDYHSELNMSSLELGDSALYFCASSFGQRNEKLFFGSGTQLSVL.

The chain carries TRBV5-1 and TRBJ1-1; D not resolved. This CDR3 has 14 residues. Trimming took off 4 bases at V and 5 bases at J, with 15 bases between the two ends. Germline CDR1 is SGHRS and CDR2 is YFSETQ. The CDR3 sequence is CASSGRVGDTEAFF. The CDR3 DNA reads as TGCGCCAGCAGCGGCCGGGTCGGGGATACTGAAGCTTTCTTT.

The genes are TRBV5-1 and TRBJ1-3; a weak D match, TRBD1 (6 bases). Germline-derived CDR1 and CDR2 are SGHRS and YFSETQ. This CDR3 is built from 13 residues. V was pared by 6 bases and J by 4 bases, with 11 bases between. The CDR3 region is CASNSGAGNTIYF. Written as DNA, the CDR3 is TGCGCCAGCAACTCAGGGGCCGGAAACACCATATATTTT.

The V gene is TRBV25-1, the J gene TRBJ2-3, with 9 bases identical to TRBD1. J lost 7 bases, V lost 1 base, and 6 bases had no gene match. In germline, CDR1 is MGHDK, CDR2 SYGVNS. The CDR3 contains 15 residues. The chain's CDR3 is CASSESGTGFNTQYF. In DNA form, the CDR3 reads TGTGCCAGCAGTGAATCCGGGACAGGGTTCAATACGCAGTATTTT.

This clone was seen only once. The CDR3: CASSLGNEQYF. DNA of the CDR3: TGTGCCAGCAGCTTAGGTAACGAGCAGTACTTC. The rearrangement joins TRBV11-3 to TRBJ2-7; D gene ambiguous. This CDR3 contains 11 residues. CDR1 is SGHNT and CDR2 is YENEEA in the germline V gene. Trimming left V 1 base short and J 5 bases short, with 3 bases between.

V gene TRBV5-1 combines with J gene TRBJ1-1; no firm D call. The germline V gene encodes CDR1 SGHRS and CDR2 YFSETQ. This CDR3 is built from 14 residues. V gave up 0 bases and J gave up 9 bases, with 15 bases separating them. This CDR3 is CASSLGSEGLKAFF. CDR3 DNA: TGCGCCAGCAGCTTGGGTTCAGAGGGCTTGAAAGCTTTCTTT.

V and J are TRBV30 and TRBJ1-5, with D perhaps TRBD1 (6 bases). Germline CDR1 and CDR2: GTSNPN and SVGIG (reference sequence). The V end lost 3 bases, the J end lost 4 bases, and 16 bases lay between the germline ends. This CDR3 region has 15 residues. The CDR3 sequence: CAWRPQGGPNQPQHF. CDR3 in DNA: TGTGCCTGGAGGCCACAGGGTGGGCCAAATCAGCCCCAGCATTTT.

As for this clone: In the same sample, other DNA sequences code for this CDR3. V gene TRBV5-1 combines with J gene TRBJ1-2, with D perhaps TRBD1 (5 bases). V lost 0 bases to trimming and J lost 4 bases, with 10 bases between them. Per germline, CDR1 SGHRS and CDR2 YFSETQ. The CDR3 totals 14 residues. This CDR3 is CASSLERGLYGYTF. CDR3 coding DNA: TGCGCCAGCAGCTTGGAAAGGGGTCTCTATGGCTACACCTTC.

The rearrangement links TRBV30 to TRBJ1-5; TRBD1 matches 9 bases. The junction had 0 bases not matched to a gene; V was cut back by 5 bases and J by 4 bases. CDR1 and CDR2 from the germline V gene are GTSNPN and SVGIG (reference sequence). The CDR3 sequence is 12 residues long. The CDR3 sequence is CAWGTGNQPQHF. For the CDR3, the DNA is TGTGCCTGGGGGACAGGGAATCAGCCCCAGCATTTT. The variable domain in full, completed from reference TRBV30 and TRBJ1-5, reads SQTIHQWPATLVQPVGSPLSLECTVEGTSNPNLYWYRQAAGRGLQLLFYSVGIGQISSEVPQNLSASRPQDRQFILSSKKLLLSDSGFYLCAWGTGNQPQHFGDGTRLSIL.

The CDR3 region has the DNA TGTGCCAGCAGCCCCAGAGAAGGGGGCCCCTACAATGAGCAGTTCTTC. Translating it yields CASSPREGGPYNEQFF. The rearrangement links TRBV9 to TRBJ2-1; the match to TRBD1 covers 7 bases. The CDR3 loop spans 16 amino acids. Germline CDR1 SGDLS, CDR2 YYNGEE. V lost 4 bases, J lost 2 bases, and 9 bases stayed unmatched.

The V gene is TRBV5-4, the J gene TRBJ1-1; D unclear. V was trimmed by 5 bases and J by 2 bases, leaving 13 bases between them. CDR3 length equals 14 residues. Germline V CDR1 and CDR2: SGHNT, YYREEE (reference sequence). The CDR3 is CASSLSRANTEAFF. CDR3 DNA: TGTGCCAGCAGTCTGTCGAGGGCAAACACTGAAGCTTTCTTT.